This T cell receptor beta chain appears in the sequencing data of a study of PD-L1 blockade in urothelial cancer. In the study overall: About 90% of the 29 patients comprised males who had bladder-origin urothelial cancer.

This sample's time point: peripheral blood 6 weeks after treatment start. Synthetic TCR analog templates were spiked into each PCR. Assay: immunoSEQ multiplex PCR; the TCRdb copy retains only in-frame clones and omits some. The data contain more than 95,000 clones, roughly 90% of them singletons. V was pared by 5 bases and J by 3 bases, with 6 bases of the junction left unmatched. There are 14 residues in the CDR3. Germline V gives CDR1 MNHNS, CDR2 SASEGT. The V and J genes are TRBV6-1 and TRBJ1-1; 7 bases are shared with TRBD1. This receptor was taken from a man aged 55 to 70 with urothelial cancer. The sequencing here drew on PBMCs, taken around atezolizumab (anti-PD-L1) treatment. Here the CDR3 reads CASSFSQGDTEAFF. Written as DNA, the CDR3 is TGTGCCAGCAGTTTCTCGCAGGGGGACACTGAAGCTTTCTTT.